This TCR beta chain originates from a study of CD8+ T cells in alopecia areata. Turning to the study itself: For 6 to 18 months, tofacitinib was taken, and 6 months off drug followed.

Trimming removed 2 bases from V and 8 bases from J, with 10 bases in between. Germline CDR1 GTSNPN, CDR2 SVGIG (reference sequence). CDR3 length: 12 residues. Whole-study findings and limits: Normal-skin resident alphabeta T cells also appear among scalp sample sequences. Higher clonality and more expanded CD8+ clones appeared in lesional than normal scalp.

In each case, RNA was isolated and then reverse transcribed into cDNA as the sequencing template. The assay was immunoSEQ multiplex PCR, and TCRdb's table has in-frame clones only and misses some. Among about 170,000 clones listed, about 72% were seen once. Notes on this clone: As yet, its antigen is unknown.

The chain carries TRBV30 and TRBJ2-1, with a possible D match to TRBD2 (5 bases). Sample: CD8+ T cells sorted from blood, taken at week 0. The sequence was collected from a human donor with alopecia areata. In DNA form, the CDR3 reads TGTGCCTGGAGTACGGGAACGGATGAGCAGTTCTTC. Its protein product is CAWSTGTDEQFF.